This T cell receptor (beta chain) was sequenced in a study of OX40 agonist ivuxolimab in advanced cancers. Background on the whole study: Ivuxolimab was a fully human IgG2 agonistic monoclonal antibody targeting the costimulatory receptor OX40 (CD134). Intravenous ivuxolimab was administered to patients every 2 weeks at six dose levels: 0.01, 0.1, 0.3, 1.5, 3 and 10 mg/kg. Of the approximately 50 patients in dose escalation, some 19 had hepatocellular carcinoma, some 15 had melanoma, 9 had renal cell carcinoma and 9 had head and neck cancer. A male proportion of roughly 85% and a mean age of approximately 62 years, ranging from 23 to 79, were recorded for the dose-escalation cohort. Patients were allowed to have had prior anti-PD-1, anti-PD-L1 or anti-CTLA-4 therapy, and around 37% of the dose-escalation patients had previously received checkpoint inhibitors. Partial responses were achieved by three dose-escalation patients, of whom one had hepatocellular carcinoma and two had cutaneous melanoma. Peripheral TCRbeta sequencing was intended to test whether TCR sequence diversity was altered and clonal T-cell expansion was caused by ivuxolimab. The paper covers the monotherapy dose-escalation part of the phase I ivuxolimab trial, which included N = 52 patients. Beyond this particular receptor, the publication reports: At doses of 0.1 to 3.0 mg/kg, clonal expansion of both CD4+ and CD8+ T cells in blood was seen between baseline and week 6. After ivuxolimab, expanded clones were on average more numerous among CD8+ T cells than among CD4+ T cells. The antigen specificity of the clonally expanded peripheral T cells was not determined. In the 0.1-3.0 mg/kg groups, partial responders had among the lowest normalized peripheral clonal expansion, particularly in CD8+ T cells. Low levels of normalized T-cell clonal expansion were also seen in some patients who did not respond.

The CDR3 measures 15 amino acids from cysteine to phenylalanine. CDR3 DNA only is kept here, 45 bases in frame from base 1. Patients with a history of autoimmune disease or receiving systemic immunosuppression were excluded from the trial. Peripheral blood for TCR sequencing was collected from all dose cohorts at baseline, on cycle 4 day 1, and on cycle 7 day 1. The samples were drawn from a first-in-human, open-label, multicenter phase I dose-escalation trial of ivuxolimab. Adults with locally advanced or metastatic melanoma, renal cell carcinoma, hepatocellular carcinoma or head and neck squamous cell carcinoma were enrolled in the trial. Before TCR sequencing, CD4+ T cells and CD8+ T cells from peripheral blood were sorted into separate populations. Genomic DNA was extracted from sorted cells for sequencing of the TCRbeta CDR3 region. TCRbeta CDR3 regions were sequenced using the immunoSEQ Assay. Not all clones reach the TCRdb copy of this immuneACCESS table, which keeps in-frame sequences only. Checked studies attribute under half of the gap to unresolved V genes and leave the rest unexplained. This sample lists about 68,000 clones; roughly 82% were detected once. The ten biggest clones cover roughly a tenth of the sample.

Details on this clone: The clone's antigen remains unknown. Base qualities were left out, and no much larger clone turns up one base away.

This chain joins TRBV21-1 to TRBJ1-1; TRBD1, the table's D call, was not compared with the DNA. TRBV21-1 is marked as a pseudogene. The sequences come from CD4+ or CD8+ T cells sorted from blood, collected in a trial of the OX40 agonist ivuxolimab. The TCR originated in an adult with an advanced solid tumor such as melanoma, head and neck, liver or kidney cancer. The CDR3 loop reads CASSKEDRANTEAFF. Here is the DNA: TGTGCCAGCAGCAAAGAAGACAGGGCAAACACTGAAGCTTTCTTT.